This T cell receptor (beta chain) originates from a study of T cells in Graves' hyperthyroidism and ophthalmopathy. What was amplified from RNA transcripts were TCR beta CDR3 regions. HTBI primers were employed in a first-round RT-PCR of the TCR CDR3. TCRdb passed the multiplex PCR reads through MiXCR, listing each CDR3 protein once. The top ten hold over 7.5% of the sample, which has approximately 430,000 distinct CDR3 sequences, about a sixth seen once. Germline trimming cut 11 bases from V and 2 bases from J; bases unmatched to any gene: 3. This CDR3 has 11 residues. The germline V gene has CDR1 WNHNN and CDR2 SYGVQD (reference sequence). This clonotype was seen only a few times. Its antigen is still unknown. Diagnosis relied on clinical symptoms, serum thyroxine and TRAb, thyroid ultrasound and orbital computed tomography. General study findings and limits: Model output signaled ophthalmopathy a median about 6.3 months ahead of onset.

The rearrangement uses TRBV10-1 and TRBJ2-7; 7 bases line up with TRBD2. The material sequenced was blood. This receptor was obtained from a woman aged 18-35 years with Graves' hyperthyroidism. CDR3 loop: CAGLAAYEQYF. CDR3 coding DNA: TGCGCCGGGCTAGCGGCCTACGAGCAGTACTTC.